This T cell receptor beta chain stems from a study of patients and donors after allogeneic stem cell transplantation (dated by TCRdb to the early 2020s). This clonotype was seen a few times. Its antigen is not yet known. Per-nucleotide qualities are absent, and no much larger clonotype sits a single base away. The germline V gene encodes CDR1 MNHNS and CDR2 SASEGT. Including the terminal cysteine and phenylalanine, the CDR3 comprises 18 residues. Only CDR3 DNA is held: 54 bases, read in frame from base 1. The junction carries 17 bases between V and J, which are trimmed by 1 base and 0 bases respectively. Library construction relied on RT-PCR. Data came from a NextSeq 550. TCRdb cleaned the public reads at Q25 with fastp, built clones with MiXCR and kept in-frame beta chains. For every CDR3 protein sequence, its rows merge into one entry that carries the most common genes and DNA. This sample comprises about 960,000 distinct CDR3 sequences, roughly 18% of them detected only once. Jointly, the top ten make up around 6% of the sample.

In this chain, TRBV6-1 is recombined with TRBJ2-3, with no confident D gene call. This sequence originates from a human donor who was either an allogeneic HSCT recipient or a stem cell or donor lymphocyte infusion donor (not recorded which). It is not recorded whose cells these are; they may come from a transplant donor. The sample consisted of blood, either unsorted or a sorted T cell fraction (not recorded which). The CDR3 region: CASSEVRPPLVSTDTQYF. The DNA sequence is TGTGCCAGCAGTGAAGTTAGGCCTCCCCTCGTCAGCACAGATACGCAGTATTTT.